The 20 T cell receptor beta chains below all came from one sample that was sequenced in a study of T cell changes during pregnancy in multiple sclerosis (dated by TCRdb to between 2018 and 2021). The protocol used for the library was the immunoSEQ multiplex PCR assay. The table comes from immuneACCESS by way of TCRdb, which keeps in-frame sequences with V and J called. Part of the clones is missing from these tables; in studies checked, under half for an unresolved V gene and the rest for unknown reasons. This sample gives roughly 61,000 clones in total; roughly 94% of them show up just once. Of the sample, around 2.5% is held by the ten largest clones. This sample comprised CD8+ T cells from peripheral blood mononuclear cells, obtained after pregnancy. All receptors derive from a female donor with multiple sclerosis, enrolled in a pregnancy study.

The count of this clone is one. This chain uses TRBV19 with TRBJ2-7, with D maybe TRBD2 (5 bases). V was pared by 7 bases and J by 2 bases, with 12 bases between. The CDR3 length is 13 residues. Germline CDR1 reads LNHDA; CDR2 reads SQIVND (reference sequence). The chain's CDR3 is CASKAERAYEQYF. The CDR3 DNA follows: TGTGCCAGTAAAGCCGAGAGGGCCTACGAGCAGTACTTC.

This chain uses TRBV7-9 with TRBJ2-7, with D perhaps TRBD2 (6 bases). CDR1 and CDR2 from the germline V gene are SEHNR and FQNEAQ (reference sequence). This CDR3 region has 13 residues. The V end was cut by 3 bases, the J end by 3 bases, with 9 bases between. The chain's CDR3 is CASSLSGRYEQYF. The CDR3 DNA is TGTGCCAGCAGCTTGAGCGGGCGCTACGAGCAGTACTTC.

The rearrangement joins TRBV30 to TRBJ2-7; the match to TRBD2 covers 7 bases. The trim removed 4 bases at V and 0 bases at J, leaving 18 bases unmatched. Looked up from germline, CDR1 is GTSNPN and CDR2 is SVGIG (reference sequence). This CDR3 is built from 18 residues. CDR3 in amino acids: CAWNHPPALGGSSYEQYF. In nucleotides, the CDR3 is TGTGCCTGGAACCACCCCCCGGCTCTGGGCGGGAGCTCCTACGAGCAGTACTTC.

The CDR3 reads CASSYGQTYEQYF. Written as DNA, the CDR3 is TGCGCCAGCAGCTACGGACAGACCTACGAGCAGTACTTC. V is TRBV5-1 and J is TRBJ2-7; perhaps TRBD1 as D (6 bases). Germline V gives CDR1 SGHRS, CDR2 YFSETQ. The V gene lost 3 bases and the J gene lost 2 bases, with 9 bases spanning the gap. This CDR3 is built from 13 residues. Filled out from reference TRBV5-1 and TRBJ2-7, the complete variable domain reads KAGVTQTPRYLIKTRGQQVTLSCSPISGHRSVSWYQQTPGQGLQFLFEYFSETQRNKGNFPGRFSGRQFSNSRSEMNVSTLELGDSALYLCASSYGQTYEQYFGPGTRLTVT.

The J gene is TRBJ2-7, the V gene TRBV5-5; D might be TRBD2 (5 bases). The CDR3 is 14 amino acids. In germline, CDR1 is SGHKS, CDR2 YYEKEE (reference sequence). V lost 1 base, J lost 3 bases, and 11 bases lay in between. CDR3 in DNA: TGTGCCAGCAGCTTGCTCGGGGAATACTACGAGCAGTACTTC. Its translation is CASSLLGEYYEQYF.

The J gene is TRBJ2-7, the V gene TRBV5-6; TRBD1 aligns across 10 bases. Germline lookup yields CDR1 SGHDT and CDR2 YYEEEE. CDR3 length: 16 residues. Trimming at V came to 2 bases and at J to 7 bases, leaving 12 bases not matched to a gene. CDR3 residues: CASSFGTPGQGREQYF. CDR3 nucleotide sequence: TGTGCCAGCAGCTTTGGGACCCCGGGACAGGGGAGGGAGCAGTACTTC.

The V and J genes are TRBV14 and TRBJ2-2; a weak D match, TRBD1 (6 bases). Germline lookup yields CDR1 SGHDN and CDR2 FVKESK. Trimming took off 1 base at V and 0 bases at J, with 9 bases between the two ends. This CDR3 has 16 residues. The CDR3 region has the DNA TGTGCCAGCAGCCAAGTAGGACAGCCGAACACCGGGGAGCTGTTTTTT. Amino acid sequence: CASSQVGQPNTGELFF.

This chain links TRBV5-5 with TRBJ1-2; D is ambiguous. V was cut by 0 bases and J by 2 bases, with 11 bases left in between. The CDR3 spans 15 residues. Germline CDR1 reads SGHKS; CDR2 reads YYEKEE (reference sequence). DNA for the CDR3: TGTGCCAGCAGCTTGGCCGGGGAGTGGAACTATGGCTACACCTTC. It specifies CASSLAGEWNYGYTF.

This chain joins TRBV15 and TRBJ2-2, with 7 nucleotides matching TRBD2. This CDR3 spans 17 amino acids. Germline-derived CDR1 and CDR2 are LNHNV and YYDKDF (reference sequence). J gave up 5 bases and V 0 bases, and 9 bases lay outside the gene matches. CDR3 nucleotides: TGTGCCACCAGCAGAGATAAGAGGGAGGGCCAGACCGGGGAGCTGTTTTTT. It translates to CATSRDKREGQTGELFF.

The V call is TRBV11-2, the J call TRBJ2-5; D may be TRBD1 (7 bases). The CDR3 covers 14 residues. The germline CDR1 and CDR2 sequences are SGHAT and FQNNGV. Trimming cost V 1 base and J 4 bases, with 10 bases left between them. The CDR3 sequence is CASSLGQGGETQYF. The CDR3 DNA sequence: TGTGCCAGCAGCTTAGGACAGGGAGGAGAGACCCAGTACTTC.

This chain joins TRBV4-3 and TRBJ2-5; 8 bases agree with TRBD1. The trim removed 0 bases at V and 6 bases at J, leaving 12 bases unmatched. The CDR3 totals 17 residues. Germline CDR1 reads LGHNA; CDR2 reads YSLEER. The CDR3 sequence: CASSQDLGGQGVKTQYF. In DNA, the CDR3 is TGCGCCAGCAGCCAAGATTTAGGAGGACAGGGTGTGAAGACCCAGTACTTC.

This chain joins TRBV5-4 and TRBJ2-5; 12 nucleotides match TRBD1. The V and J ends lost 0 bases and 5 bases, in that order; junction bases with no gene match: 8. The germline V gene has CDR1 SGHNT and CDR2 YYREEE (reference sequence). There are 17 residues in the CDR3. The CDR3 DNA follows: TGTGCCAGCAGCTTGGGGGGGACAGGGGGCTTGGGGGAGACCCAGTACTTC. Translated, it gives CASSLGGTGGLGETQYF.

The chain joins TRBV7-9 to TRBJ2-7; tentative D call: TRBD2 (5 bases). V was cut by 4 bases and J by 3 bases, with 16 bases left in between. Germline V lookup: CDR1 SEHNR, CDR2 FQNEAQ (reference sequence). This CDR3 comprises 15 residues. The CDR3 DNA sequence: TGTGCCAGCAGCTCTTCGGACTCCCCCTTCTACGAGCAGTACTTC. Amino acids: CASSSSDSPFYEQYF. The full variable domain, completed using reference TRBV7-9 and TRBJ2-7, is DTGVSQNPRHKITKRGQNVTFRCDPISEHNRLYWYRQTLGQGPEFLTYFQNEAQLEKSRLLSDRFSAERPKGSFSTLEIQRTEQGDSAMYLCASSSSDSPFYEQYFGPGTRLTVT.

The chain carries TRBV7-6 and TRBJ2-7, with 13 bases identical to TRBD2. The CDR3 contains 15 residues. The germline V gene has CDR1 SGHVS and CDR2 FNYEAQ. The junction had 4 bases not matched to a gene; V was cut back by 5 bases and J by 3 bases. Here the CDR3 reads CASSTGLAGVYEQYF. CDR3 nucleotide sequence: TGTGCCAGCAGCACAGGACTAGCGGGAGTCTACGAGCAGTACTTC. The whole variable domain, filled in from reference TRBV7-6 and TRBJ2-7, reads GAGVSQSPRYKVTKRGQDVALRCDPISGHVSLYWYRQALGQGPEFLTYFNYEAQQDKSGLPNDRFSAERPEGSISTLTIQRTEQRDSAMYRCASSTGLAGVYEQYFGPGTRLTVT.

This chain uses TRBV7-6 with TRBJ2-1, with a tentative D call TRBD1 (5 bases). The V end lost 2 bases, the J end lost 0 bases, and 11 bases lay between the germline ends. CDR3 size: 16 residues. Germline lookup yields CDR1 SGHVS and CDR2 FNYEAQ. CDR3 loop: CASSLQGSSSYNEQFF. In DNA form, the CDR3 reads TGTGCCAGCAGCTTACAGGGCTCAAGCTCCTACAATGAGCAGTTCTTC.

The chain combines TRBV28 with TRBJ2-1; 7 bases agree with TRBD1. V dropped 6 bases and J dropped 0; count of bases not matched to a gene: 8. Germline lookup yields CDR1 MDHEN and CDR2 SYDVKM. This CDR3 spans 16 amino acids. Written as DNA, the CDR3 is TGTGCCAGCAGATACCGGGACAGCCTCTCCTACAATGAGCAGTTCTTC. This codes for CASRYRDSLSYNEQFF. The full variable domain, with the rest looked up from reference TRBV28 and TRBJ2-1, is DVKVTQSSRYLVKRTGEKVFLECVQDMDHENMFWYRQDPGLGLRLIYFSYDVKMKEKGDIPEGYSVSREKKERFSLILESASTNQTSMYLCASRYRDSLSYNEQFFGPGTRLTVL.

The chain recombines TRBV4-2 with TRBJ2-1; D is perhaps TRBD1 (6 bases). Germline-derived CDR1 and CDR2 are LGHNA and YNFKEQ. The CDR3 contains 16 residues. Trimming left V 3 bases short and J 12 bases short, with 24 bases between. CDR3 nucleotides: TGTGCCAGCAGCCAGGACGGACAGCTAGGGTACTCGGGGCAGTTCTTC. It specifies CASSQDGQLGYSGQFF.

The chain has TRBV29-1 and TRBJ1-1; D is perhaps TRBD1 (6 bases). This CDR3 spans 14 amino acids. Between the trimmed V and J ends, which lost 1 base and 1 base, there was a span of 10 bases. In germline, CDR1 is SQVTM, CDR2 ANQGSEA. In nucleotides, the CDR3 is TGCAGCGTTGAAGGAGGGGGTGCGAACACTGAAGCTTTCTTT. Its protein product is CSVEGGGANTEAFF.

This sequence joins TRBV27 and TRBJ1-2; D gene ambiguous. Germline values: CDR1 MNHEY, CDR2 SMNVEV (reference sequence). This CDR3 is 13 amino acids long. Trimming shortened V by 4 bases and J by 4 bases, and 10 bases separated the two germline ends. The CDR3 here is CASSWSEGYGYTF. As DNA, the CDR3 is TGTGCCAGCAGTTGGTCGGAGGGCTATGGCTACACCTTC.

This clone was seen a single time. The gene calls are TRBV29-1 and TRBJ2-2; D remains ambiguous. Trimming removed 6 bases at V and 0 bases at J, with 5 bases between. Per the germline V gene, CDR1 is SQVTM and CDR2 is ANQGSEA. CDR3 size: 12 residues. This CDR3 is CSVTPNTGELFF. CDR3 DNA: TGCAGCGTGACACCGAACACCGGGGAGCTGTTTTTT.